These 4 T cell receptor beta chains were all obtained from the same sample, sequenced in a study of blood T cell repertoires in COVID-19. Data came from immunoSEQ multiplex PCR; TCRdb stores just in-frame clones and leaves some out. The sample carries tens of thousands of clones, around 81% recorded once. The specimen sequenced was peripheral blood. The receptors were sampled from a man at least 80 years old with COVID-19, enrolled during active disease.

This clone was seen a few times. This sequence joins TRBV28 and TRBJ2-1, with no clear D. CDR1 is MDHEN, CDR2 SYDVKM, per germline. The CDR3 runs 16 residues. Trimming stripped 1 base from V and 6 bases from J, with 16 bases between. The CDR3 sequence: CASSLSPAAPFNEQFF. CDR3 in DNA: TGTGCCAGCAGTTTATCTCCCGCGGCCCCTTTCAATGAGCAGTTCTTC.

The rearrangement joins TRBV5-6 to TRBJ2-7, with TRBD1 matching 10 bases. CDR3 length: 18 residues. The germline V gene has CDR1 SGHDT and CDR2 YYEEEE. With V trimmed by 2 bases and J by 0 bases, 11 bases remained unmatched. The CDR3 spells CASSFRGQGTFSSYEQYF. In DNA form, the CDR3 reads TGTGCCAGCAGCTTTCGGGGACAGGGGACTTTCAGCTCCTACGAGCAGTACTTC.

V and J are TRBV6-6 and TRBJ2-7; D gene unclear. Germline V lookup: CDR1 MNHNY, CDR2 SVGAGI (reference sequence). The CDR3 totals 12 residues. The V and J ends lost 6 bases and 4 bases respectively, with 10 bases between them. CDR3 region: CASRTAAYEQYF. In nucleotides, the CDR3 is TGTGCCAGCAGAACGGCGGCATACGAGCAGTACTTC.

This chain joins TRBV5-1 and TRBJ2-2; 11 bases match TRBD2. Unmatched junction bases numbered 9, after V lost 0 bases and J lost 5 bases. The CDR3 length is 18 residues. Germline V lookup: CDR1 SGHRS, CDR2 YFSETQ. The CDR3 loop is CASSLAELAGVRTGELFF. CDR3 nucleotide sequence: TGCGCCAGCAGCTTGGCCGAACTAGCGGGAGTCCGGACCGGGGAGCTGTTTTTT.